Listed below are T cell receptor beta chains from one sample, sequenced in a study of T cells in Graves' hyperthyroidism and ophthalmopathy. From the multiplex PCR reads, TCRdb called clonotypes with MiXCR, one entry per CDR3 protein. This sample carries 450,000 to 650,000 distinct CDR3 sequences, 14% of them seen once, and the ten largest clones take roughly 7%. The sample was blood. The receptors derive from a woman younger than 30 with Graves' ophthalmopathy. The CDR3 runs from the conserved cysteine through the conserved F or W. The D gene is left open where the match is weak. Size values are once, few and many counts, or a class for expanded clones, and some rows have none.

CDR3nt: TGTGCCAGCAGCAAAGTTGGGGGACAGAGCACAGATACGCAGTATTTT; CDR3aa: CASSKVGGQSTDTQYF; v_gene: TRBV9; abundance: few; j_gene: TRBJ2-3; d_gene: TRBD1; len: 16
CDR3nt: TGCGCCAGCAGCACTCAAGTCTCGGCTAGCCCTAATCCGAACACCGGGGAGCTGTTTTTT; CDR3aa: CASSTQVSASPNPNTGELFF; v_gene: TRBV5-1; abundance: few; j_gene: TRBJ2-2; d_gene: NA; len: 20
CDR3nt: TGTGCCAGTAGTAAACAGGGCGTAGAGTACGAGCAGTACTTC; CDR3aa: CASSKQGVEYEQYF; v_gene: TRBV19; abundance: NA; j_gene: TRBJ2-7; d_gene: NA; len: 14
CDR3nt: TGTGCCAGCAGCGTAGAGCCCTCTGGGTTGCTGGGACCCTACGAGCAGTACTTC; CDR3aa: CASSVEPSGLLGPYEQYF; v_gene: TRBV9; abundance: NA; j_gene: TRBJ2-7; d_gene: NA; len: 18
CDR3nt: TGTGCCAGCAGCCCCCGGATGACCGGGGAGCTGTTTTTT; CDR3aa: CASSPRMTGELFF; v_gene: TRBV5-6; abundance: NA; j_gene: TRBJ2-2; d_gene: NA; len: 13
CDR3nt: TGTGCCAGCAGCCCCCCCCCTAACAGAGAAAGGGGCACTGAAGCTTTCTTT; CDR3aa: CASSPPPNRERGTEAFF; v_gene: TRBV7-8; abundance: many; j_gene: TRBJ1-1; d_gene: NA; len: 17
CDR3nt: TGTGCCAGCAGCCCCGGGACTAGCGGAATGGGTTACGAGCAGTACTTC; CDR3aa: CASSPGTSGMGYEQYF; v_gene: TRBV6-2/TRBV6-3; abundance: many; j_gene: TRBJ2-7; d_gene: TRBD2; len: 16
CDR3nt: TGTGCCAGCAGCAACCGGGACAGGGGGACCATATATTTT; CDR3aa: CASSNRDRGTIYF; v_gene: TRBV7-6; abundance: NA; j_gene: TRBJ1-3; d_gene: TRBD1; len: 13
CDR3nt: TGTGCCAGCAGCTTAATAGGGTCCCCAGTTGGGGTGGGTGAGCAGTTCTTC; CDR3aa: CASSLIGSPVGVGEQFF; v_gene: TRBV7-3; abundance: few; j_gene: TRBJ2-1; d_gene: NA; len: 17
CDR3nt: TGCAGCGTTGAAGATTACAGGGGGTTTGAGACCCAGTACTTC; CDR3aa: CSVEDYRGFETQYF; v_gene: TRBV29-1; abundance: NA; j_gene: TRBJ2-5; d_gene: TRBD1; len: 14
CDR3nt: TGTGCCAGCAGTTTAAATACAGGGGACACTGAAGCTTTCTTT; CDR3aa: CASSLNTGDTEAFF; v_gene: TRBV6-1; abundance: many; j_gene: TRBJ1-1; d_gene: TRBD1; len: 14
CDR3nt: TGTGCCAGCAGCGTAGGAGGGACCCTCCTCCGATACACAGATACGCAGTATTTT; CDR3aa: CASSVGGTLLRYTDTQYF; v_gene: TRBV9; abundance: few; j_gene: TRBJ2-3; d_gene: NA; len: 18
CDR3nt: TGCAGTGCTCCTGCCGGGACCGATTATTCACCCCTCCACTTT; CDR3aa: CSAPAGTDYSPLHF; v_gene: TRBV20-1; abundance: few; j_gene: TRBJ1-6; d_gene: NA; len: 14
CDR3nt: TGTGCCAGCAGCCAAGTCGACAGGGCATCCAACTATGGCTACACCTTC; CDR3aa: CASSQVDRASNYGYTF; v_gene: TRBV14; abundance: NA; j_gene: TRBJ1-2; d_gene: TRBD1; len: 16
CDR3nt: TGTGCCAGCAGTGACCCTAAGGCAGGGGTCTATCAGCCCCAGCATTTT; CDR3aa: CASSDPKAGVYQPQHF; v_gene: TRBV2; abundance: many; j_gene: TRBJ1-5; d_gene: NA; len: 16
CDR3nt: TGTGCCAGCAGTTCATACTTAGGGGACGAGCAGTACTTC; CDR3aa: CASSSYLGDEQYF; v_gene: TRBV6-1; abundance: many; j_gene: TRBJ2-7; d_gene: NA; len: 13
CDR3nt: TGTGCCTGGAGTGGGTGGGGAGGGATGAACCACGAGCAGTACTTC; CDR3aa: CAWSGWGGMNHEQYF; v_gene: TRBV30; abundance: many; j_gene: TRBJ2-7; d_gene: TRBD2; len: 15
CDR3nt: TGTGCCAGCTCACGGACCGACGGAGATCAGCCCCAGCATTTT; CDR3aa: CASSRTDGDQPQHF; v_gene: TRBV18; abundance: many; j_gene: TRBJ1-5; d_gene: NA; len: 14
CDR3nt: TGCAGTGCGCCGGACAGTCCCAGCTATGGCTACACCTTC; CDR3aa: CSAPDSPSYGYTF; v_gene: TRBV20-1; abundance: NA; j_gene: TRBJ1-2; d_gene: NA; len: 13
CDR3nt: TGTGCCAGCAGTGAAGCAGCGGGACAGCTTGCTGGAAACACCATATATTTT; CDR3aa: CASSEAAGQLAGNTIYF; v_gene: TRBV2; abundance: few; j_gene: TRBJ1-3; d_gene: TRBD1; len: 17
CDR3nt: TGTGCCAGCAGTTACGGGGGGAATCGCAATAGCAATCAGCCCCAGCATTTT; CDR3aa: CASSYGGNRNSNQPQHF; v_gene: TRBV6-2/TRBV6-3; abundance: many; j_gene: TRBJ1-5; d_gene: NA; len: 17
CDR3nt: TGCGCCAGCAGCCCGACAGGGGTTAATTCACCCCTCCACTTT; CDR3aa: CASSPTGVNSPLHF; v_gene: TRBV4-3; abundance: many; j_gene: TRBJ1-6; d_gene: TRBD1; len: 14
CDR3nt: TGTGCCAGCAGCGTAGGCCGCACAGATACGCAGTATTTT; CDR3aa: CASSVGRTDTQYF; v_gene: TRBV9; abundance: many; j_gene: TRBJ2-3; d_gene: NA; len: 13
CDR3nt: TGTGCCAGCAGCTCCTGGGGACAGGGGACCGGCTACACCTTC; CDR3aa: CASSSWGQGTGYTF; v_gene: TRBV7-9; abundance: few; j_gene: TRBJ1-2; d_gene: TRBD1; len: 14
CDR3nt: TGTGCCAGCAGCCAAGATGGGCTAGCGGGAGGGCGGCAAGAGACCCAGTACTTC; CDR3aa: CASSQDGLAGGRQETQYF; v_gene: TRBV4-2; abundance: many; j_gene: TRBJ2-5; d_gene: TRBD2; len: 18